The 7 T cell receptor beta chains below come from one sample, sequenced in a study of T cell responses to AZD1222 COVID-19 vaccine. TCRdb's copy holds only in-frame clones and misses some; the assay was immunoSEQ multiplex PCR. The table includes about 130,000 clones, more than 90% detected once. The specimen was peripheral blood, collected 28 days after the second AZD1222 dose. The receptor set was obtained from an adult who received the AZD1222 COVID-19 vaccine.

This chain joins TRBV5-1 and TRBJ1-2; D is unclear. Germline V gene lookup returns CDR1 SGHRS and CDR2 YFSETQ. Trimming removed 0 bases from V and 2 bases from J, with 17 bases in between. The CDR3 consists of 17 residues. The CDR3 coding sequence is TGCGCCAGCAGCTTGGCGGAGGGCAGAGGTGCCAACTATGGCTACACCTTC. Its protein is CASSLAEGRGANYGYTF.

The rearrangement joins TRBV9 to TRBJ2-1; 8 positions match TRBD1. The junction had 10 bases not matched to a gene; V was cut back by 4 bases and J by 7 bases. The CDR3 is 15 residues long. Germline loops: CDR1 SGDLS, CDR2 YYNGEE. CDR3 protein: CASSTTDRVGNEQFF. For the CDR3, the DNA is TGTGCCAGCAGCACAACGGACAGGGTAGGGAATGAGCAGTTCTTC.

The chain uses TRBV5-1 and TRBJ2-5; 8 nucleotides match TRBD2. J lost 5 bases, V lost 0 bases, and 9 bases had no gene match. Germline V lookup: CDR1 SGHRS, CDR2 YFSETQ. The CDR3 runs 16 residues. The CDR3: CASSLVLAGSGETQYF. The CDR3 nucleotides read TGCGCCAGCAGCTTGGTGTTAGCGGGGTCGGGGGAGACCCAGTACTTC.

The chain couples TRBV6-6 to TRBJ1-4; no firm D call. The CDR3 is made up of 14 amino acids. The V end was cut by 2 bases, the J end by 7 bases, with 11 bases between. CDR1 is MNHNY, CDR2 SVGAGI, per germline (reference sequence). The CDR3 bases are TGTGCCAGCAGTTACGGACGGGGAGTTGAAAAACTGTTTTTT. Protein: CASSYGRGVEKLFF.

The chain has TRBV3-1 (or the pseudogene TRBV3-2) and TRBJ2-7; 10 bases line up with TRBD1. Trimming cost V 3 bases and J 5 bases; bases outside gene matches: 7. Germline loops: CDR1 LGHDT, CDR2 YNNKEL (reference sequence). The CDR3 is made up of 15 amino acids. CDR3 nucleotides: TGTGCCAGCAGCCACTACGGACAGGGGGGGAACGAGCAGTACTTC. The encoded protein is CASSHYGQGGNEQYF.

The V and J genes are TRBV7-7 and TRBJ2-7, with 13 bases matching TRBD2. The CDR3 is made up of 14 amino acids. Trimming cost V 5 bases and J 6 bases; bases outside gene matches: 4. Germline CDR1 and CDR2: SSHAT and FNYEAQ (reference sequence). The CDR3 spells CASSTGTSGAEQYF. The CDR3 DNA follows: TGTGCCAGCAGCACCGGGACTAGCGGGGCCGAGCAGTACTTC.

The chain has TRBV6-1 and TRBJ2-7; D uncertain. The CDR3 runs to 13 residues. V shed 2 bases and J shed 2 bases, with 7 bases lying between them. CDR1 MNHNS and CDR2 SASEGT come from the germline V gene. The CDR3 DNA is TGTGCCAGCAGTGAAACACCCACCTACGAGCAGTACTTC. It encodes CASSETPTYEQYF.